The following is a T cell receptor beta chain sequence with its context. The source of the sample is a study of OX40 agonist ivuxolimab in advanced cancers. On the study more broadly: Treatment received earlier with anti-PD-1, anti-PD-L1 or anti-CTLA-4 agents was allowed, and approximately 44% had some.

V shed 0 bases, J shed 12 bases, and the junction held 6 bases outside the gene matches. This CDR3 has 13 residues. Germline V gene data show CDR1 as MNHEY and CDR2 as SVGAGI. Clones were read by immunoSEQ multiplex PCR, and TCRdb kept only the in-frame ones, dropping some. In the table there are 89,000 or so clones, more than 80% of which are singletons. The cohort excluded patients with autoimmune disease history or systemic immunosuppression. Sequenced here: CD4+ or CD8+ T cells sorted from blood, sampled in a trial of the OX40 agonist ivuxolimab. The sequence was collected from an adult with an advanced solid tumor such as melanoma, head and neck, liver or kidney cancer. V gene TRBV6-5 combines with J gene TRBJ2-3; 7 bases map to TRBD2. CDR3 in amino acids: CASSYSILADQYF. The CDR3 DNA reads as TGTGCCAGCAGTTACTCTATCCTAGCGGATCAGTATTTT.